The clone carrying this T cell receptor beta chain was detected only once. Possible read error: a much larger clone is one base away. This entry belongs to a study of Graves' ophthalmopathy and Graves' hyperthyroidism. As the template, RNA transcripts were used to amplify TCR beta CDR3 regions. HTBI-primed first-round RT-PCR preceded second-round multiplex PCR. TCRdb reprocessed the multiplex PCR reads with MiXCR, giving one entry per CDR3 protein. The sample contains about 550,000 distinct CDR3 sequences, just under 40% of which appear only once. This CDR3 has 15 residues. Germline V CDR1 and CDR2: ENHRY, SYGVKD. The junction had 19 bases not matched to a gene; V was cut back by 11 bases and J by 8 bases. New diagnoses, under 2 months' duration, and ages 18 to 65 characterized the hyperthyroidism patients. The authors diagnosed from clinical symptoms, serum thyroxine, TRAb, thyroid ultrasound and orbital computed tomography.

Sequenced: peripheral blood or thyroid tissue (not recorded which). The TCR was taken from an adult man with Graves' hyperthyroidism. V usage is TRBV10-3 and J usage is TRBJ1-2; 8 nucleotides agree with TRBD1. The CDR3 coding sequence is TGTGCCGGCAGCCGATTAGGACAGGGATGGGAAGGCTACACCTTC. Its translation: CAGSRLGQGWEGYTF.